This TCR beta chain was recovered during a study of T cell changes during pregnancy in multiple sclerosis. Profiled with immunoSEQ multiplex PCR; TCRdb holds only in-frame clones, not every one. The sample yields around 60,000 clones, around 90% seen once. V was shortened by 0 bases and J by 3 bases, with 18 bases between the two germline ends. Germline V gene sequence: CDR1 SGHTS, CDR2 YDEGEE. The CDR3 runs to 17 residues. The gene calls are TRBV5-8 and TRBJ1-1; D may be TRBD1 (5 bases). Sequenced material: CD4+ T cells from peripheral blood mononuclear cells, taken after pregnancy. This TCR derives from a female donor in good health, enrolled as a control in a pregnancy study. Here the CDR3 reads CASSLGGRSFTYTEAFF. CDR3 nucleotides: TGTGCCAGCAGCTTGGGGGGCCGAAGCTTTACGTACACTGAAGCTTTCTTT.